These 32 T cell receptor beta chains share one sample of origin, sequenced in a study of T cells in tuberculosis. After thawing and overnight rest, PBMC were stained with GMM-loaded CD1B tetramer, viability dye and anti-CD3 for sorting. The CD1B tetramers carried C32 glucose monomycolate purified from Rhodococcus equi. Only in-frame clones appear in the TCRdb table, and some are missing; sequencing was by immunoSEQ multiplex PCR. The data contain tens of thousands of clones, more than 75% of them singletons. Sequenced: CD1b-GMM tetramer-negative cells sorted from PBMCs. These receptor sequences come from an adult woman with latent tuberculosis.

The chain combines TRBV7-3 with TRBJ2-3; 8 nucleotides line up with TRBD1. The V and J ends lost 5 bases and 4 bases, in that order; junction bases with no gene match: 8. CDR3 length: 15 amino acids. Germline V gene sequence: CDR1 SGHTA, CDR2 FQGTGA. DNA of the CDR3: TGTGCCAGCAGCCAGCAGGGGGCGGCGGCAGATACGCAGTATTTT. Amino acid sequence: CASSQQGAAADTQYF.

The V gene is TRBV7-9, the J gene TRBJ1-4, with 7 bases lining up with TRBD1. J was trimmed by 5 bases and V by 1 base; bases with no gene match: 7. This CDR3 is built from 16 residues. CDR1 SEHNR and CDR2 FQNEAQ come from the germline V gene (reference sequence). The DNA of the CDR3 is TGTGCCAGCAGCTTAGTAGGGACAGCTCTCAATGAAAAACTGTTTTTT. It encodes CASSLVGTALNEKLFF.

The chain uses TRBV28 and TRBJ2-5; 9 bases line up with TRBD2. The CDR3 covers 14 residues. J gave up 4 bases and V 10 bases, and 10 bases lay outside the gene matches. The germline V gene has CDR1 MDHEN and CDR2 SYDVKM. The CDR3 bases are TGTGCCACCAGCAGCGGGGGGCCCTCAGAGACCCAGTACTTC. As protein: CATSSGGPSETQYF.

CDR3 nucleotide sequence: TGTGCCAGCAACGACAGTCCAATGAACACTGAAGCTTTCTTT. Protein product: CASNDSPMNTEAFF. The chain joins TRBV6-5 to TRBJ1-1; tentatively, D is TRBD1 (5 bases). Germline V gene data show CDR1 as MNHEY and CDR2 as SVGAGI. CDR3 size: 14 residues. Trimming pared 7 bases from V and 0 bases from J, leaving 12 bases between.

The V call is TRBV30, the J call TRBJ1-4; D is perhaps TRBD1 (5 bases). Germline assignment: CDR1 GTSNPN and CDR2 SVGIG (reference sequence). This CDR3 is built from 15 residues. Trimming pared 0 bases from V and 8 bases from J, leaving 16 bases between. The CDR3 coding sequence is TGTGCCTGGAGTGTACCAGGGATAGGGTTGGAAAAACTGTTTTTT. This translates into CAWSVPGIGLEKLFF.

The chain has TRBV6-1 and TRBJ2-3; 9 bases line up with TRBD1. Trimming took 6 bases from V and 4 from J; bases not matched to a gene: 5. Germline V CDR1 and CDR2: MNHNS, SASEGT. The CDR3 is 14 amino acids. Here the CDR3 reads CASRPQGAADTQYF. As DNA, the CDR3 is TGTGCCAGCAGGCCACAGGGGGCCGCAGATACGCAGTATTTT.

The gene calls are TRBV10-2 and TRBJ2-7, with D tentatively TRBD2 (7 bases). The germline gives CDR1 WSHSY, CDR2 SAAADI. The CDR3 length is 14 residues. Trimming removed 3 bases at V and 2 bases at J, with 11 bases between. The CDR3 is CASSDGGGPYEQYV. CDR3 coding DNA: TGCGCCAGCAGTGATGGGGGGGGCCCCTACGAGCAGTACGTC.

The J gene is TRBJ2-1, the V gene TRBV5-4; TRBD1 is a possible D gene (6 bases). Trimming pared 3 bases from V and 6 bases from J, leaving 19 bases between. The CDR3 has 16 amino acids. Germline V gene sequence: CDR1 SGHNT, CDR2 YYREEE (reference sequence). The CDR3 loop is CASSSILRGSFNEQFF. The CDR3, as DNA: TGTGCCAGCAGCTCAATCCTCAGGGGCTCGTTCAATGAGCAGTTCTTC.

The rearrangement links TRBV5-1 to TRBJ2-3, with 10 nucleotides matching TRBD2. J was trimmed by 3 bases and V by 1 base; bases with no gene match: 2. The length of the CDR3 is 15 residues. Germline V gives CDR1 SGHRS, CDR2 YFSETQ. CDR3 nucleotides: TGCGCCAGCAGCTTGAGTAGCGGGGGGACAGATACGCAGTATTTT. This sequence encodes CASSLSSGGTDTQYF. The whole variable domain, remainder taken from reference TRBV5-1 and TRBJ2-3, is KAGVTQTPRYLIKTRGQQVTLSCSPISGHRSVSWYQQTPGQGLQFLFEYFSETQRNKGNFPGRFSGRQFSNSRSEMNVSTLELGDSALYLCASSLSSGGTDTQYFGPGTRLTVL.

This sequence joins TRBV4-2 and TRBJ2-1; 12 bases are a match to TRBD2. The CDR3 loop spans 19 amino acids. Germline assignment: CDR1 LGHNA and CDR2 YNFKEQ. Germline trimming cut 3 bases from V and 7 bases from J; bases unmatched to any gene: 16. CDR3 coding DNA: TGTGCCAGCAGCCATTACCAAGAATCGCTAGCGGGGGGGGATAATGAGCAGTTCTTC. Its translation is CASSHYQESLAGGDNEQFF.

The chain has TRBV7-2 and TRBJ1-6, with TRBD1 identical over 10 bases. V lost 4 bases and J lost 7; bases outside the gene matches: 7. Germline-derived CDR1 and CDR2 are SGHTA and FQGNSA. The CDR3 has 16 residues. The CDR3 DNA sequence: TGTGCCAGCAGCTCAGTCAGACAGGGGGCCAATTCACCCCTCCACTTT. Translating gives CASSSVRQGANSPLHF.

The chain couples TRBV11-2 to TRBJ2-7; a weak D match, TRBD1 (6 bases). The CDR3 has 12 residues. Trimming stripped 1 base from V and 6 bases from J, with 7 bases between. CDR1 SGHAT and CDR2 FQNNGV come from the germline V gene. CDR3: CASSLARGEQYV. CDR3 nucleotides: TGTGCCAGCAGCTTAGCCAGGGGCGAGCAGTACGTC.

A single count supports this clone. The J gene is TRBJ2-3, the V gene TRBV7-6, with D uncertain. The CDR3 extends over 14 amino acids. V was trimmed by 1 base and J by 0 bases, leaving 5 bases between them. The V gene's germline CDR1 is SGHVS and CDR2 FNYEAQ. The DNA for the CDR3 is TGTGCCAGCAGCTTAGGTCCGAGCACAGATACGCAGTATTTT. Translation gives CASSLGPSTDTQYF. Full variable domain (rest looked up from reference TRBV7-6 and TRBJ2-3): GAGVSQSPRYKVTKRGQDVALRCDPISGHVSLYWYRQALGQGPEFLTYFNYEAQQDKSGLPNDRFSAERPEGSISTLTIQRTEQRDSAMYRCASSLGPSTDTQYFGPGTRLTVL.

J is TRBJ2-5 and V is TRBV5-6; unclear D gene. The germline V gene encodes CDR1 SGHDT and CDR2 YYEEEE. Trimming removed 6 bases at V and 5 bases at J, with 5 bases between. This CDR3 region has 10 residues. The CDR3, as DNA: TGTGCCAGCACCGCGGAGACCCAGTACTTC. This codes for CASTAETQYF.

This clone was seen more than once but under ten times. CDR3 sequence: CASSVLGADTEAFF. CDR3 sequence (DNA): TGTGCCAGCAGTGTACTGGGGGCGGACACTGAAGCTTTCTTT. V and J are TRBV2 and TRBJ1-1, with D maybe TRBD1 (6 bases). Germline V lookup: CDR1 SNHLY, CDR2 FYNNEI. CDR3 length: 14 amino acids. Trimming removed 4 bases at V and 3 bases at J, with 12 bases between.

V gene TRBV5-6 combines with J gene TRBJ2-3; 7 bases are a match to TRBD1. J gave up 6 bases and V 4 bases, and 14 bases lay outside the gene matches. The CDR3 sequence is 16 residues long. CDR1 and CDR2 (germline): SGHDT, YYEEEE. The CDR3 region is CASSVRGDSSTDTQYF. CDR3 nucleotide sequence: TGTGCCAGCAGCGTCCGAGGGGACAGTAGTACGGATACGCAGTATTTT.

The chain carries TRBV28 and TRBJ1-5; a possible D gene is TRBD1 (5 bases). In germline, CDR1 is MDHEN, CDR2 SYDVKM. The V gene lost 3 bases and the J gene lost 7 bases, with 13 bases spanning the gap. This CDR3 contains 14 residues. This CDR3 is CASSFPSDSQPQHF. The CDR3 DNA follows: TGTGCCAGCAGTTTTCCCTCTGACAGCCAGCCCCAGCATTTT. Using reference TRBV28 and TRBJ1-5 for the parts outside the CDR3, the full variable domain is DVKVTQSSRYLVKRTGEKVFLECVQDMDHENMFWYRQDPGLGLRLIYFSYDVKMKEKGDIPEGYSVSREKKERFSLILESASTNQTSMYLCASSFPSDSQPQHFGDGTRLSIL.

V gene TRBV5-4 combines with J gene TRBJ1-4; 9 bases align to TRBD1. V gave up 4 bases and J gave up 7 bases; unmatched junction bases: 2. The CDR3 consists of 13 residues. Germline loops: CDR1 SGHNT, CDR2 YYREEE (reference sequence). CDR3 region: CASSTGGVEKLFF. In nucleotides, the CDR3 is TGTGCCAGCAGCACAGGGGGCGTTGAAAAACTGTTTTTT.

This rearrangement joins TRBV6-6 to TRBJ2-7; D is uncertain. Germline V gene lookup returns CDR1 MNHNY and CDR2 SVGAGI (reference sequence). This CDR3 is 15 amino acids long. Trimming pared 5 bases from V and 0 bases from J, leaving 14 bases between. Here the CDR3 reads CASSLQAPGSYEQYV. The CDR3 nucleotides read TGTGCCAGCAGTCTTCAGGCTCCCGGCTCCTACGAGCAGTACGTC.

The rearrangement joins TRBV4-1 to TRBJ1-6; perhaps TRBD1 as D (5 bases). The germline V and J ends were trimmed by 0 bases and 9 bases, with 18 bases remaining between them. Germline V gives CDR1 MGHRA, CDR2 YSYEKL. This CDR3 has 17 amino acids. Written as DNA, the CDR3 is TGCGCCAGCAGCCAAGATGTAAGGGTCAAGGGGATTTCACCCCTCCACTTT. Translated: CASSQDVRVKGISPLHF.

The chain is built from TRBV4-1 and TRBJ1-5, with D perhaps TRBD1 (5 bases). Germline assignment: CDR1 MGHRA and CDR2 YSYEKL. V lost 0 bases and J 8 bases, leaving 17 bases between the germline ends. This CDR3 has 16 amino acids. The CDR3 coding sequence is TGCGCCAGCAGCCAAGAGGTGGCAGGGAGGTATGAGCCCCAGCATTTT. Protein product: CASSQEVAGRYEPQHF.

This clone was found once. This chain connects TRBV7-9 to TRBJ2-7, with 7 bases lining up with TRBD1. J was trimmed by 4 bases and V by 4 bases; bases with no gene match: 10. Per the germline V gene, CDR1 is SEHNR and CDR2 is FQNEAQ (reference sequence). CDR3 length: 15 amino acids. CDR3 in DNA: TGTGCCAGCAGCTCCCCGGACAGGCGAGGGTACGAGCAGTACTTC. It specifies CASSSPDRRGYEQYF.

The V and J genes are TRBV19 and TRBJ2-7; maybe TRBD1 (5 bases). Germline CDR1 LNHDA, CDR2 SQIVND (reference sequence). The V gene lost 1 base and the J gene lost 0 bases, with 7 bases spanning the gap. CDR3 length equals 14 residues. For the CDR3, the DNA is TGTGCCAGTAGTATAGGGACAAACTCCTACGAGCAGTACTTC. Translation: CASSIGTNSYEQYF.

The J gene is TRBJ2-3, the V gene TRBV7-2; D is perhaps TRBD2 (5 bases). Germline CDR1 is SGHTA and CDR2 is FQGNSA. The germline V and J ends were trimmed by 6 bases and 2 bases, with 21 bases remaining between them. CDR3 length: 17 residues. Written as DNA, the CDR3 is TGTGCCAGCAGTCCTGCTCCGGGAACACAACTCACAGATACGCAGTATTTT. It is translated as CASSPAPGTQLTDTQYF.

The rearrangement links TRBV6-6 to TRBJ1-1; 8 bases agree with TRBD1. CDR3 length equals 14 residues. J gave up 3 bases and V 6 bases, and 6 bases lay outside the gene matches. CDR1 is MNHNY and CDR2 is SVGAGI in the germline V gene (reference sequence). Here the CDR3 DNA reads TGTGCCAGCAGACTAGTGGACAGGGACACTGAAGCTTTCTTT. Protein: CASRLVDRDTEAFF.

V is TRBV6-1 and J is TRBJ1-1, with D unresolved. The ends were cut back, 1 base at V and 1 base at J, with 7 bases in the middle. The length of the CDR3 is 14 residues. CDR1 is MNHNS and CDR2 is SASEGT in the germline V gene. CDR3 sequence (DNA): TGTGCCAGCAGTGAAGTAGGAGGGAACACTGAAGCTTTCTTT. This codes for CASSEVGGNTEAFF.

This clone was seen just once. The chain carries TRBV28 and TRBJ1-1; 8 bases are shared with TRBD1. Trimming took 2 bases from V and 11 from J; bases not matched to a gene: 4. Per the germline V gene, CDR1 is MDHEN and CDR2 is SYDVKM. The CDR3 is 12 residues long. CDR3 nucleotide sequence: TGTGCCAGCAGTTTACCAGGGGGCGTGGCTTTCTTT. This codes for CASSLPGGVAFF.

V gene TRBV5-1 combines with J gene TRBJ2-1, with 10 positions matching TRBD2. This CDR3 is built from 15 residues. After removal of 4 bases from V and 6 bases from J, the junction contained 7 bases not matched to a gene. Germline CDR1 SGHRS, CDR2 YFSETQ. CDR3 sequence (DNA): TGCGCCAGCAGCCCGGGACTAGCGAGATCCAATGAGCAGTTCTTC. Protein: CASSPGLARSNEQFF.

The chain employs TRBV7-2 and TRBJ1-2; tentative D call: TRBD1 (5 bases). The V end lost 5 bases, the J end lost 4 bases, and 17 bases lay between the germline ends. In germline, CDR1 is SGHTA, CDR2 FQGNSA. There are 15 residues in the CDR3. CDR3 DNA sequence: TGTGCCAGCAGCACCCTCGACAGTGCCGTCTATGGCTACACCTTC. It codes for CASSTLDSAVYGYTF. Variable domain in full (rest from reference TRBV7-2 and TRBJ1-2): GAGVSQSPSNKVTEKGKDVELRCDPISGHTALYWYRQSLGQGLEFLIYFQGNSAPDKSGLPSDRFSAERTGGSVSTLTIQRTQQEDSAVYLCASSTLDSAVYGYTFGSGTRLTVV.

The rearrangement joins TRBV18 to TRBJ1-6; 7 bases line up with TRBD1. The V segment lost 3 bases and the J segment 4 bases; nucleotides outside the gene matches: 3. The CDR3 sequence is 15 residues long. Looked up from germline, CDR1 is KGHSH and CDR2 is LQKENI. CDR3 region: CASSPLGQYNSPLHF. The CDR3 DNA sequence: TGTGCCAGCTCACCTTTGGGACAGTATAATTCACCCCTCCACTTT.

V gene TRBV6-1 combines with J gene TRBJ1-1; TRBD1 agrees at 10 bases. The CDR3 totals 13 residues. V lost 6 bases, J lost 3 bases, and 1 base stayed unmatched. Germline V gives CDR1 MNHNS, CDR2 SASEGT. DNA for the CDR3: TGTGCCAGCAGGGACAGGGGGGACACTGAAGCTTTCTTT. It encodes CASRDRGDTEAFF.

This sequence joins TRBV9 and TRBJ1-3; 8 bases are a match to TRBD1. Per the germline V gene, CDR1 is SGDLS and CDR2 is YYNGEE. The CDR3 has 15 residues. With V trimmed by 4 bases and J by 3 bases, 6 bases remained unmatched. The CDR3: CASSPTGGGGNTIYF. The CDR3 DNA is TGTGCCAGCAGCCCCACAGGGGGAGGTGGAAACACCATATATTTT. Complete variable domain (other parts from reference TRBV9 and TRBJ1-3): DSGVTQTPKHLITATGQRVTLRCSPRSGDLSVYWYQQSLDQGLQFLIQYYNGEERAKGNILERFSAQQFPDLHSELNLSSLELGDSALYFCASSPTGGGGNTIYFGEGSWLTVV.